This T cell receptor (beta chain) derives from a study of blood T cell repertoires in COVID-19. Study context: The origin of the acute and convalescent COVID-19 samples was the United States, Italy and Spain. The cDNA or gDNA used as material had been derived from T cells, B-cell-depleted T cells, or PBMCs.

In the study's own analysis: It was from reference gene primer amplification that nucleated cell counts were estimated. This table comes from immunoSEQ multiplex PCR, and its TCRdb copy is limited to in-frame clones, with some not included. Clone size and the V and J calls come from that table; the DNA yielded D and trimming. This table has 250,000 to 350,000 clones, around 90% appearing once. Germline V gene data show CDR1 as MNHEY and CDR2 as SMNVEV (reference sequence). CDR3 length equals 14 residues. V gave up 6 bases and J gave up 3 bases, with 14 bases separating them. The chain carries TRBV27 and TRBJ1-2; D possibly corresponds to TRBD1 (5 bases). Sequencing was carried out using peripheral blood. The receptor's source is a man between 18 and 29 years old with active or convalescent COVID-19. CDR3 in amino acids: CASRPGGGDYGYTF. The CDR3 DNA reads TGTGCCAGCAGGCCGGGCGGAGGGGACTATGGCTACACCTTC.